These 14 T cell receptor beta chains share one sample of origin, sequenced in a study of regulatory T cells in long-lasting Graves disease. Noted time point: newly diagnosed GD, antithyroid drugs for less than 3 months. Isolated PBMC RNA provided the starting material for the TCR library. According to the study, TCR beta libraries were built with iRepertoire HTBI primers and CDR3-region Arm-PCR. TCRdb itself ran the multiplex PCR reads through MiXCR, one entry per CDR3 protein. The sample lists 350,000 to 450,000 distinct CDR3 sequences, approximately 15% occurring once. These same records also appear under a second study, on T cells in Graves' hyperthyroidism and ophthalmopathy.

The sequenced sample was peripheral blood mononuclear cells (PBMCs), obtained at new diagnosis, from a patient treated with antithyroid drugs. The receptors were gathered from a woman in her forties with Graves disease.

As concerns this clonotype: With a much larger clone just one base away, this may be a read error. V and J are TRBV28 and TRBJ2-5; 10 bases fit TRBD2. The closer fit of TRBJ2-1 to the DNA end suggests the J call may be wrong. In germline, CDR1 is MDHEN, CDR2 SYDVKM. The CDR3 consists of 14 residues. The CDR3, as DNA: TGTGCCAGCAGGCTAGCGGGAGTTCTGGAGACCCAGTTCTTC. It translates to CASRLAGVLETQFF.

V gene TRBV10-3 combines with J gene TRBJ2-7; D is possibly TRBD1 (6 bases). The CDR3 runs 16 residues. Trimming left V 0 bases short and J 4 bases short, with 16 bases between. Germline values: CDR1 ENHRY, CDR2 SYGVKD. The CDR3 bases are TGTGCCATCAGTGAGTCGGCCAGACAGGCTGGTTACGAGCAGTACTTC. Its protein product is CAISESARQAGYEQYF.

This clonotype was seen repeatedly, ten times or more. The V and J genes are TRBV10-1 and TRBJ2-1; 9 positions match TRBD2. In germline, CDR1 is WNHNN, CDR2 SYGVQD (reference sequence). CDR3 length: 15 amino acids. The J segment lost 8 bases and the V segment lost 2 bases, leaving 7 bases of the junction unmatched. This CDR3 is CASSEKREVPHEQFF. For the CDR3, the DNA is TGCGCCAGCAGTGAGAAGCGGGAGGTCCCCCATGAGCAGTTCTTC.

This clonotype was seen ten or more times. This chain joins TRBV2 and TRBJ2-7; D tentatively reads TRBD1 or TRBD2 (5 bases each). The CDR3 is 14 residues long. V was pared by 6 bases and J by 3 bases, with 15 bases between. Germline CDR1 and CDR2: SNHLY and FYNNEI. The CDR3 sequence: CASSQRDGSYEQYF. The CDR3 bases are TGTGCCAGCAGCCAAAGGGACGGAAGCTACGAGCAGTACTTC. The whole variable domain, filled in from reference TRBV2 and TRBJ2-7, reads EPEVTQTPSHQVTQMGQEVILRCVPISNHLYFYWYRQILGQKVEFLVSFYNNEISEKSEIFDDQFSVERPDGSNFTLKIRSTKLEDSAMYFCASSQRDGSYEQYFGPGTRLTVT.

The sample holds many counts of this clonotype. The chain joins TRBV19 to TRBJ1-4, with TRBD1 identical over 7 bases. The germline V gene has CDR1 LNHDA and CDR2 SQIVND (reference sequence). V shed 5 bases, J shed 5 bases, and the junction held 14 bases outside the gene matches. The CDR3 length is 17 residues. The CDR3 coding sequence is TGTGCCAGTAGTTTTCCAGACGGGACAGCCCAAAATGAAAAACTGTTTTTT. Residues: CASSFPDGTAQNEKLFF.

This clonotype turned up a few times. The chain links TRBV6-2 or TRBV6-3 to TRBJ2-6, with D unclear. Germline V gene data show CDR1 as MNHEY and CDR2 as SVGEGT. V was cut by 2 bases and J by 0 bases, with 14 bases left in between. The CDR3 extends over 18 amino acids. CDR3 DNA: TGTGCCAGCAGTTACGAGTGGGGTGGTGGCTCTGGGGCCAACGTCCTGACTTTC. Residues: CASSYEWGGGSGANVLTF.

Ten or more counts support this clonotype. The V gene is TRBV11-1, the J gene TRBJ2-7; 11 bases agree with TRBD1. The germline CDR1 and CDR2 sequences are SGHAT and FQDESV (reference sequence). The CDR3 is 16 residues long. Losses at the gene ends were 5 bases for V and 2 bases for J; bases not matched to a gene: 8. In nucleotides, the CDR3 is TGTGCCAGCAGCCCCCCCCCGGGACAGGGGGCCTACGAGCAGTACTTC. Residues: CASSPPPGQGAYEQYF.

This clonotype was detected many times. The V call is TRBV11-1, the J call TRBJ2-7; 7 nucleotides line up with TRBD1. Germline V gene sequence: CDR1 SGHAT, CDR2 FQDESV (reference sequence). The CDR3 sequence is 15 residues long. V dropped 4 bases and J dropped 6; count of bases not matched to a gene: 12. The CDR3 sequence: CASSSRTGGESEQYF. The CDR3 region has the DNA TGTGCCAGCAGCTCGAGGACAGGAGGCGAAAGCGAGCAGTACTTC.

The chain joins TRBV15 to TRBJ2-2; D ambiguous. Trimming pared 0 bases from V and 1 base from J, leaving 9 bases between. The V gene's germline CDR1 is LNHNV and CDR2 YYDKDF (reference sequence). The CDR3 has 16 residues. The CDR3 loop reads CATSRDDPLNTGELFF. CDR3 nucleotides: TGTGCCACCAGCAGAGATGACCCCTTGAACACCGGGGAGCTGTTTTTT.

This clonotype was picked up one time. V is TRBV20-1 and J is TRBJ2-1; D unresolved. Germline CDR1 DFQATT, CDR2 SNEGSKA (reference sequence). This CDR3 comprises 16 residues. Deletions cut 0 bases from V and 4 bases from J, with 16 bases between. CDR3: CSARDAPEAPYNEQFF. CDR3 in DNA: TGCAGTGCTAGAGATGCCCCTGAGGCCCCGTACAATGAGCAGTTCTTC.

This clonotype appeared many times. This chain uses TRBV9 with TRBJ2-5, with D perhaps matching TRBD1 (5 bases). The CDR3 is made up of 14 amino acids. Germline V CDR1 and CDR2: SGDLS, YYNGEE. Trimming took 4 bases from V and 4 from J, leaving 14 bases between them. The DNA for the CDR3 is TGTGCCAGCAGCCCAGCAGGGTCGCCAGAGACCCAGTACTTC. Protein: CASSPAGSPETQYF.

This clonotype was counted ten times or more. The chain couples TRBV7-9 to TRBJ2-2; 9 bases map to TRBD1. The CDR3 totals 18 residues. V shed 1 base, J shed 3 bases, and the junction held 9 bases outside the gene matches. The germline CDR1 and CDR2 sequences are SEHNR and FQNEAQ (reference sequence). CDR3 protein: CASSLVRGTGHDTGELFF. CDR3 nucleotide sequence: TGTGCCAGCAGCTTAGTACGGGGGACAGGGCACGACACCGGGGAGCTGTTTTTT. The entire variable domain, with the rest obtained from reference TRBV7-9 and TRBJ2-2, is as follows: DTGVSQNPRHKITKRGQNVTFRCDPISEHNRLYWYRQTLGQGPEFLTYFQNEAQLEKSRLLSDRFSAERPKGSFSTLEIQRTEQGDSAMYLCASSLVRGTGHDTGELFFGEGSRLTVL.

This clonotype was observed a few times. This chain connects TRBV6-1 to TRBJ2-1; 7 bases are a match to TRBD2. This CDR3 region has 14 residues. Germline CDR1 MNHNS, CDR2 SASEGT. The trim removed 4 bases at V and 7 bases at J, leaving 7 bases unmatched. The chain's CDR3 is CASSGLAEKNEQFF. The CDR3 nucleotides read TGTGCCAGCAGTGGGCTAGCGGAAAAAAATGAGCAGTTCTTC.

This chain links TRBV20-1 with TRBJ1-2; a possible D gene is TRBD1 (5 bases). The CDR3 spans 14 residues. Germline assignment: CDR1 DFQATT and CDR2 SNEGSKA (reference sequence). V was cut by 0 bases and J by 3 bases, with 11 bases left in between. The CDR3 bases are TGCAGTGCTAGAGAGCGGGGCTTAGACTATGGCTACACCTTC. Translation: CSARERGLDYGYTF.